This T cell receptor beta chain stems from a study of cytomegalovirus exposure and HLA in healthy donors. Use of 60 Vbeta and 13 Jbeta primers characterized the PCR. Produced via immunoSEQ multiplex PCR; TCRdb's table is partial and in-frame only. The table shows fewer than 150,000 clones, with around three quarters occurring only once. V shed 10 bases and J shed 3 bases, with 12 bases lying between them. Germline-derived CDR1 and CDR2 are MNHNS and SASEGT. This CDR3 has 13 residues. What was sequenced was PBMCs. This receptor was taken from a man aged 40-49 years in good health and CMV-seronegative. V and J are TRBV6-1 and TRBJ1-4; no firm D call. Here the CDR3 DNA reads TGTGCCACCACCCTGACACCTAATGAAAAACTGTTTTTT. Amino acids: CATTLTPNEKLFF.